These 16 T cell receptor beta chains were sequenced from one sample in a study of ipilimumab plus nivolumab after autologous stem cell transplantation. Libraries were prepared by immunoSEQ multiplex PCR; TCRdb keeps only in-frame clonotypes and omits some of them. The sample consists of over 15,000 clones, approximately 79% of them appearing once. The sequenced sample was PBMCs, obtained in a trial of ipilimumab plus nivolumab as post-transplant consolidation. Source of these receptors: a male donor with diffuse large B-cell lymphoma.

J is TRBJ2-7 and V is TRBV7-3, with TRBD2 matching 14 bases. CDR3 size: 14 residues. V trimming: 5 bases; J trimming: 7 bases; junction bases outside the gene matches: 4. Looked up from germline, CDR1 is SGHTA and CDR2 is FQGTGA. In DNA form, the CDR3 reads TGTGCCAGCAGCCGGGGACTAGCGGGGGAAGAGCAGTACTTC. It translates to CASSRGLAGEEQYF.

The CDR3 DNA follows: TGTGCCAGCAGCTTAGCCGCTACCAGCACAGATACGCAGTATTTT. The encoded protein is CASSLAATSTDTQYF. The V and J genes are TRBV11-3 and TRBJ2-3; D is unclear. CDR1 is SGHNT, CDR2 YENEEA, per germline. The CDR3 totals 15 residues. Trimming removed 1 base from V and 0 bases from J, with 8 bases in between. Complete variable domain (other parts from reference TRBV11-3 and TRBJ2-3): EAGVVQSPRYKIIEKKQPVAFWCNPISGHNTLYWYLQNLGQGPELLIRYENEEAVDDSQLPKDRFSAERLKGVDSTLKIQPAELGDSAVYLCASSLAATSTDTQYFGPGTRLTVL.

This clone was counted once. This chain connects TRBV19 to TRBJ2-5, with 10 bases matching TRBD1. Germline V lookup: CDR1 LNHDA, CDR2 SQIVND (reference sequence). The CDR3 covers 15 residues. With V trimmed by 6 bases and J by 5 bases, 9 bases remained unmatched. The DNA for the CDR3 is TGTGCCAGTAGATCCGGGACAGGGGATTGGGAGACCCAGTACTTC. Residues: CASRSGTGDWETQYF.

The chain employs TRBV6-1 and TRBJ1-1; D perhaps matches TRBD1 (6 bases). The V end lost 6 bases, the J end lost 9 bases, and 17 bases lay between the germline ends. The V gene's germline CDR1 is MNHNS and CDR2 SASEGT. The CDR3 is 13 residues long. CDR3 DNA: TGTGCCAGCAGACCATCCCAGGGGAACCAAGCTTTCTTT. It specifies CASRPSQGNQAFF.

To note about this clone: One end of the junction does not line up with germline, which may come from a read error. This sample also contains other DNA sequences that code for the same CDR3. The CDR3 is CASSLPGTEGNQPQHF. In DNA form, the CDR3 reads TGCGCCAGCAGCCTTCCCGGAACCGAAGGCAATCAGCCCCAGCATTTT. The chain links TRBV7-2 to TRBJ1-5, with no clear D. The CDR3 is 16 residues long. Germline values: CDR1 SGHTA, CDR2 FQGNSA.

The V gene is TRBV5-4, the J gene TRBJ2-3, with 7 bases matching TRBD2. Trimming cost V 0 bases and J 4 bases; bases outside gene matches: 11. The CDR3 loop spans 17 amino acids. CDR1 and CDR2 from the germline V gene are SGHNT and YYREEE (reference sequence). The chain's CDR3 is CASSLVGPAGTSDTQYF. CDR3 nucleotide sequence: TGTGCCAGCAGCTTGGTAGGCCCAGCGGGGACTTCAGATACGCAGTATTTT.

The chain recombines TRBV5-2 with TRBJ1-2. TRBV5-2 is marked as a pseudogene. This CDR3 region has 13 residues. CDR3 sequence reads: CASSQEGVVGYTF. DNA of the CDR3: TGCGCCAGCAGCCAAGAGGGTGTGGTTGGCTACACCTTC.

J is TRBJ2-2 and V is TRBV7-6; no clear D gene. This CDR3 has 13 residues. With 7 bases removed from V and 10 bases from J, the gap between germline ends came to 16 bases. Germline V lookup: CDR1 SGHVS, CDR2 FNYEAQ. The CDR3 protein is CASKRAGPAELFF. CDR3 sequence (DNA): TGTGCCAGCAAAAGGGCTGGGCCTGCGGAGCTGTTTTTT.

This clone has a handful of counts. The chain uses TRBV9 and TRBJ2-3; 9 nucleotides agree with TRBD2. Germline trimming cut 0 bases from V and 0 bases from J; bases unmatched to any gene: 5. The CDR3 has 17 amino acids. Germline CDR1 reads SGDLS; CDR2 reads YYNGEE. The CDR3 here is CASSVGGGLASTDTQYF. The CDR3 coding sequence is TGTGCCAGCAGCGTAGGGGGAGGACTAGCGAGCACAGATACGCAGTATTTT.

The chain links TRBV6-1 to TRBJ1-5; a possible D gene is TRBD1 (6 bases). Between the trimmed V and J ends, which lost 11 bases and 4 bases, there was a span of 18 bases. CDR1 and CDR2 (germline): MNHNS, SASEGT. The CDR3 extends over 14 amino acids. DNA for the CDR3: TGTGCCTGCCAACCGAGGGGGGCTAATCAGCCCCAGCATTTT. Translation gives CACQPRGANQPQHF.

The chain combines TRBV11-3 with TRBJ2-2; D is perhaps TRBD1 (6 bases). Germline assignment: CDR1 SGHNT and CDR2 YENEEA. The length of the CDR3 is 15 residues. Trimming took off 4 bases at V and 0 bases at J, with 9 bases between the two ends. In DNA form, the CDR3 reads TGTGCCAGCAGCTCTACAGGGACGAACACCGGGGAGCTGTTTTTT. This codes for CASSSTGTNTGELFF.

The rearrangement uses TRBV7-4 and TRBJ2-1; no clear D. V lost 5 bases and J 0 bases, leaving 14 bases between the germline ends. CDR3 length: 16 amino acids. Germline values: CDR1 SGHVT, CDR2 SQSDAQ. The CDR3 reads CASSPFPLCSYNEQFF. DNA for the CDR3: TGTGCCAGCAGCCCCTTCCCACTGTGCTCCTACAATGAGCAGTTCTTC. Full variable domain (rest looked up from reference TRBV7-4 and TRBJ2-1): GAGVSQSPRYKVAKRGRDVALRCDSISGHVTLYWYRQTLGQGSEVLTYSQSDAQRDKSGRPSGRFSAERPERSVSTLKIQRTEQGDSAVYLCASSPFPLCSYNEQFFGPGTRLTVL.

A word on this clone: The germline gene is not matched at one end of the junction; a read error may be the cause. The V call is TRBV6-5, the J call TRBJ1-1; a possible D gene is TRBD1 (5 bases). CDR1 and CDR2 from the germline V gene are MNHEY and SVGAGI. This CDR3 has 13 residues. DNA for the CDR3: TGTGCCAGCAGTTACTCGCGGCAGGGTGAACCTTTCTTT. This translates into CASSYSRQGEPFF.

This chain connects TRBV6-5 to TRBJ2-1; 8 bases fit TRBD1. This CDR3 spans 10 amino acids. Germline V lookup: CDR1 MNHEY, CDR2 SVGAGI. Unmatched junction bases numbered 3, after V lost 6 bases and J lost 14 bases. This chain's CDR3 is CASRDRVEFF. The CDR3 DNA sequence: TGTGCCAGCAGGGACAGGGTCGAGTTCTTC.

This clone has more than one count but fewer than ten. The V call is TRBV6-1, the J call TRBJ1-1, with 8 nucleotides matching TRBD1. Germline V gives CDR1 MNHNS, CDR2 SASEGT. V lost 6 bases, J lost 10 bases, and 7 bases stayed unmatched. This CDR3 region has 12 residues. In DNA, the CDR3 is TGTGCCAGCAGCGGACAGGGTAGGGCAGCTTTCTTT. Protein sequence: CASSGQGRAAFF.

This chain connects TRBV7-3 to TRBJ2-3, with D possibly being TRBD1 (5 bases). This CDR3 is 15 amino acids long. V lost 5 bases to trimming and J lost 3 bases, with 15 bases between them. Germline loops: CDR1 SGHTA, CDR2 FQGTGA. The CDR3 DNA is TGTGCCAGCAGCCGTGGGGCAGGGTGGACAGATACGCAGTATTTT. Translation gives CASSRGAGWTDTQYF.